The present entry profiles one T cell receptor (beta chain) with its context. This record belongs to a study of cytomegalovirus exposure and HLA in healthy donors. The length of the CDR3 is 14 residues. V was clipped by 5 bases and J by 2 bases, with 12 bases between them. Looked up from germline, CDR1 is MNHEY and CDR2 is SMNVEV (reference sequence). PCR involved 60 Vbeta and 13 Jbeta primers. The data were produced by immunoSEQ multiplex PCR, yet TCRdb's version contains in-frame clones alone and is incomplete. The sample features over 100,000 clones, with around 3.4% in its top ten. The sample consisted of PBMCs. The chain uses TRBV27 and TRBJ1-2; D is perhaps TRBD1 (6 bases). The sequence was collected from a man aged 25 to 40 in good health and CMV-seronegative. The CDR3 DNA follows: TGTGCCAGCAGTACCCGCCAGGGGAACTATGGCTACACCTTC. Protein: CASSTRQGNYGYTF.